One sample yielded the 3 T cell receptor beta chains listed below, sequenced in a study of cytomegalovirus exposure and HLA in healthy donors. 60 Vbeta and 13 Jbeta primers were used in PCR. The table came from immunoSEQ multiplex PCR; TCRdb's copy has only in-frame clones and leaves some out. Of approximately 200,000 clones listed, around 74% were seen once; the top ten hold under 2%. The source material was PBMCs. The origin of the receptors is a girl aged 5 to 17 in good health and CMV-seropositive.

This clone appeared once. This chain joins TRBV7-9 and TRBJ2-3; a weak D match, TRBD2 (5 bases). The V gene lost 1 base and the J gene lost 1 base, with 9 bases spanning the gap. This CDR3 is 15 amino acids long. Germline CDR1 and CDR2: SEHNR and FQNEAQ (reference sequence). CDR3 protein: CASSLGLRGTDTQYF. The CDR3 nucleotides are TGTGCCAGCAGCTTAGGCCTGAGGGGCACAGATACGCAGTATTTT.

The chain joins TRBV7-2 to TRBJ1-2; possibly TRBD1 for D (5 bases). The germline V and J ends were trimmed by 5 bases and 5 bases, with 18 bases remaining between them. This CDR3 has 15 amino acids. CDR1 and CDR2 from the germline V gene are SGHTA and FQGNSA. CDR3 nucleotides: TGTGCCAGCAGCGGTAGGGCAGGGAGCGGGTATGGCTACACCTTC. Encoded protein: CASSGRAGSGYGYTF.

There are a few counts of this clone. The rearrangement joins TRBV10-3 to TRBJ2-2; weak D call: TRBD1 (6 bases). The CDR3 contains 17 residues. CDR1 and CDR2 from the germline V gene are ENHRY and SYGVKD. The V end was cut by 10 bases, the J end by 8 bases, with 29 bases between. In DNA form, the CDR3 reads TGTGCCACGTCGGGGAGACAGACAGGCAGTGTTTCAGGGGAGCTGTTTTTT. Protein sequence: CATSGRQTGSVSGELFF.